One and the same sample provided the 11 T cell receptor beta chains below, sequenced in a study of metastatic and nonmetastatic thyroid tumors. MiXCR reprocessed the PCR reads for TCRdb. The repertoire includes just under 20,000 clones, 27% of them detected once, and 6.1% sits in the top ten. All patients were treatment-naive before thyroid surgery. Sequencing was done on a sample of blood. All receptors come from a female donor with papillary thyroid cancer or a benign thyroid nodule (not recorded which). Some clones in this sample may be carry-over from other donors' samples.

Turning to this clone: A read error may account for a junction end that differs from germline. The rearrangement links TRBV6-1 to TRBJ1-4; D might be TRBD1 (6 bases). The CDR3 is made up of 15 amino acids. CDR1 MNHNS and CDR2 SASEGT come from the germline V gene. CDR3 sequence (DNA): TGTACCAGCAGGGGCAGCCATGCAACTAATGAAAAATTGTTTTTT. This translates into CTSRGSHATNEKLFF.

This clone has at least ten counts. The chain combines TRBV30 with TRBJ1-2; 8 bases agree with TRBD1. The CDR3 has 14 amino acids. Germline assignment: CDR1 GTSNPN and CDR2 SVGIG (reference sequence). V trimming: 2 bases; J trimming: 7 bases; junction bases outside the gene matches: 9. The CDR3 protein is CAWSPYRGTGGYTF. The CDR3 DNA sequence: TGTGCCTGGAGTCCCTACCGAGGGACAGGTGGCTACACCTTC.

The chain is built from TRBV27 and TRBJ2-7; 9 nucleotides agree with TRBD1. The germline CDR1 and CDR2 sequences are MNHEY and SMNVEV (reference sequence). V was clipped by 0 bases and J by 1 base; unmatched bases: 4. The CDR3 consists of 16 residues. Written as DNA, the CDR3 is TGTGCCAGCAGTTTATCGGGGACAGGGACATCCTACGAGCAGTACTTC. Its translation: CASSLSGTGTSYEQYF.

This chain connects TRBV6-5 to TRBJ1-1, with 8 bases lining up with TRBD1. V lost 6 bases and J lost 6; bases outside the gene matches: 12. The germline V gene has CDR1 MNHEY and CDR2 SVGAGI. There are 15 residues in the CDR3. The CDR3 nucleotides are TGTGCCAGCAGCTTAGACAGGACAGGGAGACCTGAAGCTTTCTTT. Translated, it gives CASSLDRTGRPEAFF.

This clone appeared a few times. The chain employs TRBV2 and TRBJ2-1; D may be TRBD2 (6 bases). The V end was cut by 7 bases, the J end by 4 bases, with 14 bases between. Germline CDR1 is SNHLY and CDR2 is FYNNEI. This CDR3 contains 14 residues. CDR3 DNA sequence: TGTGCCAGCAAGATGGGTCGGGAGTACAATGAGCAGTTCTTC. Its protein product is CASKMGREYNEQFF.

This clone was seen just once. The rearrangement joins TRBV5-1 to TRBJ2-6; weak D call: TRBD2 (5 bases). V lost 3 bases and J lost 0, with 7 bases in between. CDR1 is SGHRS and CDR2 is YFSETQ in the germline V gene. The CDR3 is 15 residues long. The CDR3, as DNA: TGCGCCAGCAGCTACGGGGACTCTGGGGCCAACGTCCTGACTTTC. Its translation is CASSYGDSGANVLTF.

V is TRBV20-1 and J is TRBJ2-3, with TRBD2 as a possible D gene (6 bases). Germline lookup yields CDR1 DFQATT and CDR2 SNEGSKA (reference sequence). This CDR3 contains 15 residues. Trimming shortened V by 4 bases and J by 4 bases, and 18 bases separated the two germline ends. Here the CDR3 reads CSAIYRGRGADTQYF. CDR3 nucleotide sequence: TGCAGTGCTATATATAGAGGGCGGGGTGCAGATACGCAGTATTTT.

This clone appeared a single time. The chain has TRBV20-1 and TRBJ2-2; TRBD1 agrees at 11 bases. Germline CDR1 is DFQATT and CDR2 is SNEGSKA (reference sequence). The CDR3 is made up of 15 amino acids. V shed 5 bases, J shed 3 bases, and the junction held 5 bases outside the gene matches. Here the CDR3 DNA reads TGCAGTGCTGCTGGACAGGGGGCAGACACCGGGGAGCTGTTTTTT. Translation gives CSAAGQGADTGELFF.

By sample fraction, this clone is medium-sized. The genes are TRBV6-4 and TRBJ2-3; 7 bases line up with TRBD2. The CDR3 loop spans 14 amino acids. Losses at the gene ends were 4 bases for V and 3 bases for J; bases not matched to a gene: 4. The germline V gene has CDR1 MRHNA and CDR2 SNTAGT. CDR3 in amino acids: CASSGQGGTDTQYF. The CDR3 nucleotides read TGTGCCAGCAGTGGTCAGGGAGGGACAGATACGCAGTATTTT.

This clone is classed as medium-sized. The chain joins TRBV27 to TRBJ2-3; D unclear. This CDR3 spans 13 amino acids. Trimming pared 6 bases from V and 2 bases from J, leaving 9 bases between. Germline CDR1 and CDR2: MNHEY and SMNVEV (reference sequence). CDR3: CASRSRATDTQYF. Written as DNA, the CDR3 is TGTGCCAGCAGATCCCGGGCCACAGATACGCAGTATTTT.

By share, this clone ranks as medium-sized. The CDR3 is CASSSFGGETQYF. The CDR3, as DNA: TGTGCCAGTAGTTCCTTTGGGGGGGAGACCCAGTACTTC. The V gene is TRBV19, the J gene TRBJ2-5; perhaps TRBD2 as D (6 bases). Germline V gene lookup returns CDR1 LNHDA and CDR2 SQIVND (reference sequence). The CDR3 consists of 13 residues. V was shortened by 5 bases and J by 5 bases, with 12 bases between the two germline ends.